The sequence of this T cell receptor (beta chain) was determined in a study of T cells after yellow fever vaccination. Points from the study as a whole: Reappearing after the booster were most of the clones from primary vaccination (about 96% CD4, around 88% CD8).

Germline assignment: CDR1 SEHNR and CDR2 FQNEAQ (reference sequence). CDR3 size: 17 residues. V was shortened by 5 bases and J by 0 bases, with 17 bases between the two germline ends. This clonotype was counted a few times. No antigen is known for it. TCRdb ran MiXCR on the 5' RACE reads and lists one entry per CDR3 protein. The sample comprises approximately 300,000 distinct CDR3 sequences, roughly 9.4% of which are singletons, and about a sixth rests with the top ten. The receptor was isolated from a man between 18 and 35 years old who received the YFV17D yellow fever vaccine. Sequenced material: PBMCs, taken on the day of the first yellow fever vaccination. The V and J genes are TRBV7-9 and TRBJ2-1, with D unclear. The CDR3 bases are TGTGCCAGCAGCCCTGACCCCCTCAGACGCTCCTACAATGAGCAGTTCTTC. As protein: CASSPDPLRRSYNEQFF.